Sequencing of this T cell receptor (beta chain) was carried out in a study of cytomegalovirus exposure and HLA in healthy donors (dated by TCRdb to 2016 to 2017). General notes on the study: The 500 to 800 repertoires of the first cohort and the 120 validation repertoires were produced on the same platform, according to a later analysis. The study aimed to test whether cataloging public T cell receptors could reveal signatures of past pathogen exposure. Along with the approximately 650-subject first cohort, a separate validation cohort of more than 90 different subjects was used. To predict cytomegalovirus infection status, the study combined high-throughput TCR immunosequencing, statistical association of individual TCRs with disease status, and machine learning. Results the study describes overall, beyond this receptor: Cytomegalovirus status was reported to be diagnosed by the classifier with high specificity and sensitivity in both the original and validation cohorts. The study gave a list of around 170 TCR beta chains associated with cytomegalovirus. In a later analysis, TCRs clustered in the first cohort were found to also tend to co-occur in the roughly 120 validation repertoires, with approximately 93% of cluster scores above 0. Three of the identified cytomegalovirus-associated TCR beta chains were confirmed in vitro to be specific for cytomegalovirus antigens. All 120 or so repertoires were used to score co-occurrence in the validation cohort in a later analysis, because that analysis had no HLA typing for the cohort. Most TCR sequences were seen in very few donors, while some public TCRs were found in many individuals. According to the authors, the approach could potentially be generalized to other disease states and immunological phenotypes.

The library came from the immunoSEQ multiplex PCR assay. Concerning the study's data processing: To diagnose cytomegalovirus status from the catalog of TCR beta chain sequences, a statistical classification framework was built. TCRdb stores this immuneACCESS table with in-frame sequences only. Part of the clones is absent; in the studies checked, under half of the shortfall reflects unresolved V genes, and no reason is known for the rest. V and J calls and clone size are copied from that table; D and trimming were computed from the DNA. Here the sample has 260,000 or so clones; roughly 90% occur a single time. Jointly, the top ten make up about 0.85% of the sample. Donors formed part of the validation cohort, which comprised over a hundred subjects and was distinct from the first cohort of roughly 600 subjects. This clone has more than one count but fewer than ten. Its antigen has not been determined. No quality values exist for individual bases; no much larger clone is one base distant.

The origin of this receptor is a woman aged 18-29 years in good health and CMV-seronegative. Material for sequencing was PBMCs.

The DNA reads TGCGCCAGCAGCCAAGGGGAGGAAGCTTTCTTT. Its translation is CASSQGEEAFF. Recombination joined TRBV4-1 with TRBJ1-1; too little of a D gene remains to name it. V and J lose 1 base and 8 bases, and a span of 5 bases separates them. From the cysteine up to the phenylalanine, the CDR3 has a length of 11 residues. The DNA shown is the 33-base CDR3, in frame from base 1. Taken from the germline V gene, the CDR1 and CDR2 loops are MGHRA and YSYEKL.